This paragraph covers one TCR beta chain sequence. Its antigen is currently unknown. A much larger clonotype is one base distant, so this may be a read error. CDR1 is DFQATT, CDR2 SNEGSKA, per germline (reference sequence). The CDR3 runs to 12 residues. The V gene lost 1 base and the J gene lost 13 bases, with 14 bases spanning the gap. This specimen belongs to a study of post-analysis software for immune sequencing data. Study-wide background: Relapsing-remitting, secondary progressive and progressive-relapsing forms of multiple sclerosis all featured among disease courses. Points from the study as a whole: Comparison of patients with controls showed about 5 TRBV segments more frequent in patients, TRBV5-6, TRBV5-1 and TRBV20-1 among them.

The library was made from cDNA and included unique molecular identifiers. In TCRdb, the PCR reads were re-called with MiXCR into one record per CDR3 protein. The sample holds approximately 260,000 distinct CDR3 sequences, around 34% seen once. Sequencing input: blood. The sequence was collected from a girl aged 5-17 years with multiple sclerosis. The chain has TRBV20-1 and TRBJ2-1; D not certain. Here the CDR3 reads CSARGLEETQFF. CDR3 DNA: TGCAGTGCTAGAGGGTTGGAAGAGACCCAGTTCTTC.